The present T cell receptor (beta chain) was sequenced within a study of T cell responses to AZD1222 COVID-19 vaccine. Sequenced by immunoSEQ multiplex PCR; TCRdb stores in-frame clones only, minus some. Here the sample spans approximately 150,000 clones, more than 80% being singletons. Comment on this clone: The antigen remains undetermined.

Regarding the study as a whole: Unmutated variant regions are reportedly targeted by nearly half of spike-specific TCRs. Spike-specific TCR breadth and depth rose after two AZD1222 doses. It should be noted that donors were predominantly white British and more often female, and clonal diversity was possibly underestimated.

Germline loops: CDR1 LGHNA, CDR2 YNFKEQ. The CDR3 length is 15 residues. Trimming pared 0 bases from V and 4 bases from J, leaving 12 bases between. This specimen was peripheral blood, taken on day 0 of MenACWY control vaccination. The TCR originated in an adult in good health. This chain joins TRBV4-2 and TRBJ1-1; D is unclear. The CDR3 spells CASSQEPLGGTEAFF. The DNA for the CDR3 is TGTGCCAGCAGCCAAGAGCCGTTGGGTGGCACTGAAGCTTTCTTT.